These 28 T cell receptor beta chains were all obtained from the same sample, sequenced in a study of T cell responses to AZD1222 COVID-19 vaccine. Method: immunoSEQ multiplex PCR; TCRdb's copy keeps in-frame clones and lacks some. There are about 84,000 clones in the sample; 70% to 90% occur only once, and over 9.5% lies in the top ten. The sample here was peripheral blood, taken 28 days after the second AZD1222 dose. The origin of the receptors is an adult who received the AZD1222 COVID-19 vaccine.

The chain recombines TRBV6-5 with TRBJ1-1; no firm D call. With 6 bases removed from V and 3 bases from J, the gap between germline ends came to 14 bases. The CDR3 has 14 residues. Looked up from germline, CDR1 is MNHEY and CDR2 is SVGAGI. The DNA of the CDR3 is TGTGCCAGCAGGCTAGAGGGTTACGACACTGAAGCTTTCTTT. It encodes CASRLEGYDTEAFF.

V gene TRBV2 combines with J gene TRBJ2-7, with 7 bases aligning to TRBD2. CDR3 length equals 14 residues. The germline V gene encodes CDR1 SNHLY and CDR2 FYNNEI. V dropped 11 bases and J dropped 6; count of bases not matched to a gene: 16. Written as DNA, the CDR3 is TGTGCCTTACGCAGCAGGGAGGGGTACGGCGAGCAGTACTTC. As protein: CALRSREGYGEQYF.

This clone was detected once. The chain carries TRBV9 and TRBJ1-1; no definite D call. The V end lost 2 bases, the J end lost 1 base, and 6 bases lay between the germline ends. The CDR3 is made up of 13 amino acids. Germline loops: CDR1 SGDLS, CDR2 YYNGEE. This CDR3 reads CASSVLGNTEAFF. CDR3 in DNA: TGTGCCAGCAGCGTGCTTGGGAACACTGAAGCTTTCTTT.

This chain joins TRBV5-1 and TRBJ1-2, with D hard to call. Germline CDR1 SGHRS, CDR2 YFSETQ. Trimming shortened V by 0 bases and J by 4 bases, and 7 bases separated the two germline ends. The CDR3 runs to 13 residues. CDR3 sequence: CASSLGVIYGYTF. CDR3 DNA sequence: TGCGCCAGCAGCTTGGGAGTTATCTATGGCTACACCTTC.

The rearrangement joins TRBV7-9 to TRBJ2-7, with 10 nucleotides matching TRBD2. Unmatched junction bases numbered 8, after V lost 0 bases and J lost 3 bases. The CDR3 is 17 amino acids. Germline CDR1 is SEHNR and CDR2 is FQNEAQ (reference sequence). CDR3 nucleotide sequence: TGTGCCAGCAGCTTAGCGGTTACCGGGACTAGCGACTACGAGCAGTACTTC. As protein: CASSLAVTGTSDYEQYF. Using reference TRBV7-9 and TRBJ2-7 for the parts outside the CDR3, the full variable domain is DTGVSQNPRHKITKRGQNVTFRCDPISEHNRLYWYRQTLGQGPEFLTYFQNEAQLEKSRLLSDRFSAERPKGSFSTLEIQRTEQGDSAMYLCASSLAVTGTSDYEQYFGPGTRLTVT.

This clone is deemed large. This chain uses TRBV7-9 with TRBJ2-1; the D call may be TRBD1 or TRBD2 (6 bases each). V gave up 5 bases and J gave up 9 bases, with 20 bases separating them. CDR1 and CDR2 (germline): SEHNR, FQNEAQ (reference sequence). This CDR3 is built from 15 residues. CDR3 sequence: CASSPGAGTLTEQFF. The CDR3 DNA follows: TGTGCCAGCAGCCCGGGGGCCGGGACTTTGACTGAGCAGTTCTTC. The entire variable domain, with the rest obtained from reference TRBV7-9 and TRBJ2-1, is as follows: DTGVSQNPRHKITKRGQNVTFRCDPISEHNRLYWYRQTLGQGPEFLTYFQNEAQLEKSRLLSDRFSAERPKGSFSTLEIQRTEQGDSAMYLCASSPGAGTLTEQFFGPGTRLTVL.

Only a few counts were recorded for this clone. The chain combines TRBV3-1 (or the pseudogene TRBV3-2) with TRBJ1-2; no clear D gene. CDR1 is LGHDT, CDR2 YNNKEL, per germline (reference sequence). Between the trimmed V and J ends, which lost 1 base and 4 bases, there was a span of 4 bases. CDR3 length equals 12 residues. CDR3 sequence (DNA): TGTGCCAGCAGCCAAGGAGTCTATGGCTACACCTTC. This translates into CASSQGVYGYTF.

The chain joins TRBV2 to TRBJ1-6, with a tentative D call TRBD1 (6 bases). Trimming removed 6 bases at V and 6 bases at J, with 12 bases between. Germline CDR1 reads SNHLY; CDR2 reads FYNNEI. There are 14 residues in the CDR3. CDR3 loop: CASRGGTSNSPLHF. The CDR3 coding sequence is TGTGCCAGCAGGGGCGGGACAAGTAATTCACCCCTCCACTTT.

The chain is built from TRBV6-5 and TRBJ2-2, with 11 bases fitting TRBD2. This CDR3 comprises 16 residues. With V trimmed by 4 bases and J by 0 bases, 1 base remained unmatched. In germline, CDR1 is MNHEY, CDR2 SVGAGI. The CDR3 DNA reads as TGTGCCAGCAGTTTACTAGCGGGGGCGAACACCGGGGAGCTGTTTTTT. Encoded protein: CASSLLAGANTGELFF.

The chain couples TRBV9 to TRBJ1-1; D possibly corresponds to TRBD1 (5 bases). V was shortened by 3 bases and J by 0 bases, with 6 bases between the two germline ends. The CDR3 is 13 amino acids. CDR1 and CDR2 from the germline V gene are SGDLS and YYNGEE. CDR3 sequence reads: CASSEGMNTEAFF. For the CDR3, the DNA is TGTGCCAGCAGCGAGGGGATGAACACTGAAGCTTTCTTT.

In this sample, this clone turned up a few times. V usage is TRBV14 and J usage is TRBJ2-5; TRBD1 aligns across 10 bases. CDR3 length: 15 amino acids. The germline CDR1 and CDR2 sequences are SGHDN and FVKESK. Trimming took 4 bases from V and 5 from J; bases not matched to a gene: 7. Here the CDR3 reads CASSRRTGGWETQYF. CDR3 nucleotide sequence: TGTGCCAGCAGCCGCCGGACAGGGGGTTGGGAGACCCAGTACTTC.

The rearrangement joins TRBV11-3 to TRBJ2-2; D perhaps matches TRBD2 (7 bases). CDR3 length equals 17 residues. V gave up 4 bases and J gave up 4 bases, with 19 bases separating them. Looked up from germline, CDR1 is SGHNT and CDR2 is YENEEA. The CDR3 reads CASSSTGGPRGTGELFF. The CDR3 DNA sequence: TGTGCCAGCAGCTCAACCGGGGGGCCCCGAGGCACCGGGGAGCTGTTTTTT.

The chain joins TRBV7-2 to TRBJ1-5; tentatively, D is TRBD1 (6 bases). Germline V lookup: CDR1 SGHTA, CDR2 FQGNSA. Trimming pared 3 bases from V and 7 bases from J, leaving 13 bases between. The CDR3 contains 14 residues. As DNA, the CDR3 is TGTGCCAGCAGCTTCTCCGGGGGGCGGCAGCCCCAGCATTTT. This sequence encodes CASSFSGGRQPQHF.

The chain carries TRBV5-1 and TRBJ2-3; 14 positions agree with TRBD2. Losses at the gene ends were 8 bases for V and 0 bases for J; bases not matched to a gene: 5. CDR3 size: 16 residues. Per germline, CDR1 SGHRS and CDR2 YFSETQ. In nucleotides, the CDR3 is TGCGCCAGTAGACTAGCGGGGGGGCCTAGCACAGATACGCAGTATTTT. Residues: CASRLAGGPSTDTQYF.

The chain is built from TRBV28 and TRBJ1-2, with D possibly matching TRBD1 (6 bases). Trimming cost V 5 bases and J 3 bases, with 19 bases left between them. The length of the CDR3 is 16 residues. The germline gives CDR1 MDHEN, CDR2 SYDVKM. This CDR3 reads CASSNPGDPSHYGYTF. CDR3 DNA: TGTGCCAGCAGTAATCCAGGGGATCCAAGTCACTATGGCTACACCTTC.

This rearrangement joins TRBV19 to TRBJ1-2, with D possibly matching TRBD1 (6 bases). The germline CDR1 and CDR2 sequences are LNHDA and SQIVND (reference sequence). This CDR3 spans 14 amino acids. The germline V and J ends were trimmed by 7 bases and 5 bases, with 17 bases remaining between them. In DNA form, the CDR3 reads TGTGCCAGTATAGCACAGGGTAAGGGTTATGGCTACACCTTC. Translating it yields CASIAQGKGYGYTF.

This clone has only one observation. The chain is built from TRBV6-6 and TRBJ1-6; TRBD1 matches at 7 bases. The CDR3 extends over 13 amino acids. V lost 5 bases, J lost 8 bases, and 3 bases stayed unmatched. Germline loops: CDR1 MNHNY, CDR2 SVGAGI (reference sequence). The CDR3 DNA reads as TGTGCCAGCAGTAGGCAGGGGGATTCACCCCTCCACTTT. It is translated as CASSRQGDSPLHF.

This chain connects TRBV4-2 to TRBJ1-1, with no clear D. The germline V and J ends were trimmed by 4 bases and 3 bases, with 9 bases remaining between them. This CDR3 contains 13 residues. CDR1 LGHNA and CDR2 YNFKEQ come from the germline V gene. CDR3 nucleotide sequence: TGTGCCAGCAGCCCCTCTATTGACACTGAAGCTTTCTTT. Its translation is CASSPSIDTEAFF.

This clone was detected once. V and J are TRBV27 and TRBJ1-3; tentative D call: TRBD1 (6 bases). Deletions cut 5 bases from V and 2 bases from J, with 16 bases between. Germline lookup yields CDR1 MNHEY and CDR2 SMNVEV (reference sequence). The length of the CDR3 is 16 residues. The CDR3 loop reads CASSNRVRIAGNTIYF. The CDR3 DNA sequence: TGTGCCAGCAGTAACAGGGTTAGAATAGCTGGAAACACCATATATTTT.

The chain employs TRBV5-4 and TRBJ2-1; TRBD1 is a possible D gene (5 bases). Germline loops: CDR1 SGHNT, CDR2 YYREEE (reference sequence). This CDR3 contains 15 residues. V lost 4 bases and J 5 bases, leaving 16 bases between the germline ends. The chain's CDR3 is CASSISGKRNNEQFF. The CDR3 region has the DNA TGTGCCAGCAGCATATCAGGGAAAAGAAACAATGAGCAGTTCTTC.

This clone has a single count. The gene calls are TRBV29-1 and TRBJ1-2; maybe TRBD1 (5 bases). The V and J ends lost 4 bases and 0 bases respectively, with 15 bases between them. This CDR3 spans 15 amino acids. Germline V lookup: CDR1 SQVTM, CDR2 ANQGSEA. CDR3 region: CSVAGAVESNYGYTF. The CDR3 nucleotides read TGCAGCGTTGCCGGGGCAGTTGAGTCTAACTATGGCTACACCTTC.

This chain's CDR3 is CASSWRGGNQPQHF. Here the CDR3 DNA reads TGTGCCAGCAGTTGGCGGGGGGGCAATCAGCCCCAGCATTTT. The chain joins TRBV6-5 to TRBJ1-5; TRBD1 is a possible D gene (5 bases). This CDR3 comprises 14 residues. Trimming left V 4 bases short and J 2 bases short, with 9 bases between. Looked up from germline, CDR1 is MNHEY and CDR2 is SVGAGI.

The DNA for the CDR3 is TGTGCCAGCAGCCCTGACACTGTCTCCTATAATTCACCCCTCCACTTT. This gives the protein CASSPDTVSYNSPLHF. The J gene is TRBJ1-6, the V gene TRBV7-9, with D hard to call. The germline V and J ends were trimmed by 5 bases and 0 bases, with 11 bases remaining between them. Germline CDR1 reads SEHNR; CDR2 reads FQNEAQ (reference sequence). The CDR3 is 16 residues long.

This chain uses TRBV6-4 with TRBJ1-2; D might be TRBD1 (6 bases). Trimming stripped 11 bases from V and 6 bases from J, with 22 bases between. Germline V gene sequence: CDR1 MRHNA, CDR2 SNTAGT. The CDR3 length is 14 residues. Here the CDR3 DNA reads TGTGCCCTAAATTTTATCCAGGGGCGTCATGGCTACACCTTC. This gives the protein CALNFIQGRHGYTF.

Here the CDR3 DNA reads TGTGCCAGCAGCCCCGGGACAGGGAGAAATTCACCCCTCCACTTT. Protein: CASSPGTGRNSPLHF. The chain has TRBV5-6 and TRBJ1-6, with 9 nucleotides matching TRBD1. The V gene end was trimmed by 4 bases and the J gene end by 7 bases; junction bases not matched to a gene: 6. In germline, CDR1 is SGHDT, CDR2 YYEEEE. The CDR3 consists of 15 residues.

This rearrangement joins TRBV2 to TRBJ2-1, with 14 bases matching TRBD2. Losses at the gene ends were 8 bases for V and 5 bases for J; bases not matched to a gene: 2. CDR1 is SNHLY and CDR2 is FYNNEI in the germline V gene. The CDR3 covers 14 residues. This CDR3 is CASLTSGGDNEQFF. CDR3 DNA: TGTGCCAGCCTGACTAGCGGGGGGGACAATGAGCAGTTCTTC.

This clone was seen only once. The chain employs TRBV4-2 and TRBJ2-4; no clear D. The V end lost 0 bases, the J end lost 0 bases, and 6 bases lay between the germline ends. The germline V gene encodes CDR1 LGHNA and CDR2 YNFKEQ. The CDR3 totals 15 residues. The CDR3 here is CASSQDPVAKNIQYF. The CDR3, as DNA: TGTGCCAGCAGCCAAGATCCGGTAGCCAAAAACATTCAGTACTTC.

The CDR3 nucleotides read TGTGCCAGCAGTGAAGCGCATACAAGAGAAAAACTGTTTTTT. As protein: CASSEAHTREKLFF. The V gene is TRBV6-1, the J gene TRBJ1-4; D unclear. Between the trimmed V and J ends, which lost 0 bases and 8 bases, there was a span of 10 bases. The CDR3 spans 14 residues. Per the germline V gene, CDR1 is MNHNS and CDR2 is SASEGT.